This T cell receptor beta chain was captured in a study of T-cell reconstitution after alpha-beta-depleted transplantation in children. Study results and caveats: Two months or so post-transplant, alpha-beta T cells reportedly derived from several hundred expanded graft clones.

This clonotype has a handful of counts. Antigen: not known. Preparation of the TCRbeta library was carried out with unique molecular identifiers. One entry per CDR3 protein, called by TCRdb with MiXCR from the PCR reads. Here the sample spans around 960,000 distinct CDR3 sequences, under 30% being singletons. The CDR3 runs to 15 residues. The germline V gene has CDR1 MNHEY and CDR2 SVGEGT. V was shortened by 2 bases and J by 4 bases, with 12 bases between the two germline ends. Material: PBMCs, mostly from graft donor cells, obtained 360 days after TCRalphabeta/CD19-depleted stem cell transplant. The TCR originated in a boy younger than two who had a stem cell transplant for SCID, so the T cells may come from the graft donor. This chain uses TRBV6-2 or TRBV6-3 with TRBJ2-1; maybe TRBD1 (6 bases). The CDR3 sequence: CASSYEGQRYNEQFF. The CDR3 coding sequence is TGTGCCAGCAGTTACGAAGGACAGAGATACAATGAGCAGTTCTTC.